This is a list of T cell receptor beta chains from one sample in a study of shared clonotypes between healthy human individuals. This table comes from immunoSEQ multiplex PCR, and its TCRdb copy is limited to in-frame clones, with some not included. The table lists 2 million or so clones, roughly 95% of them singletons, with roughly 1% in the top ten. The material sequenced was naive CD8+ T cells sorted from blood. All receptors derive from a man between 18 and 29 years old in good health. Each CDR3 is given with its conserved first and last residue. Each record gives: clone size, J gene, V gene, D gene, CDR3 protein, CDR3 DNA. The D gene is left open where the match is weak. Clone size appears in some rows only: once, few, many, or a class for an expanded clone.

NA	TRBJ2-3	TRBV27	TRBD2	CASSLPRLAGSTDTQYF	TGTGCCAGCAGTTTACCCAGACTAGCGGGGAGCACAGATACGCAGTATTTT
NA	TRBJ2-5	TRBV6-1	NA	CASSERRGRETQYF	TGTGCCAGCAGTGAAAGGAGGGGGCGAGAGACCCAGTACTTC
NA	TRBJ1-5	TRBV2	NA	CASSEMGVGQPQHF	TGTGCCAGCAGTGAAATGGGGGTAGGTCAGCCCCAGCATTTT
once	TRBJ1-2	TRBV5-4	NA	CASSLGGLPNGGYTF	TGTGCCAGCAGCTTGGGAGGGCTACCCAATGGGGGCTACACCTTC
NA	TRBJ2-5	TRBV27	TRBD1	CASSATGQGQETQYF	TGTGCCAGCAGCGCTACCGGACAGGGGCAAGAGACCCAGTACTTC
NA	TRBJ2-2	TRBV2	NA	CASSFAGETGELFF	TGTGCCAGCAGTTTCGCAGGGGAAACCGGGGAGCTGTTTTTT
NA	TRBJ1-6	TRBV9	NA	CASSVGNGNSPLHF	TGTGCCAGCAGCGTAGGCAACGGGAATTCACCCCTCCACTTT
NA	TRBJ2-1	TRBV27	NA	CASSFTAGEQFF	TGTGCCAGCAGTTTCACAGCTGGTGAGCAGTTCTTC
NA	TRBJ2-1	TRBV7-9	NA	CASSLSGNEQFF	TGTGCCAGCAGCTTATCAGGCAATGAGCAGTTCTTC
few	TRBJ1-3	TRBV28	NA	CASSLDFRSSGNTIYF	TGTGCCAGCAGTTTAGATTTCAGGAGCTCTGGAAACACCATATATTTT
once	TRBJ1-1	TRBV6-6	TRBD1	CASSPDWYRGREAFF	TGTGCCAGCAGTCCTGATTGGTACAGGGGACGCGAAGCTTTCTTT
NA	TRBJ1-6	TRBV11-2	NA	CASSSEGSYNSPLHF	TGTGCCAGCAGCTCCGAAGGCTCCTATAATTCACCCCTCCACTTT
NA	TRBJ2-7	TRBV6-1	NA	CASRETGLAYEQYF	TGTGCCAGCAGAGAGACAGGCCTGGCCTACGAGCAGTACTTC
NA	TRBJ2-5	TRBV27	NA	CASSLIGAPETQYF	TGTGCCAGCAGTTTGATCGGGGCTCCAGAGACCCAGTACTTC
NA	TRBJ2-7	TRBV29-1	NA	CSVEDRSYEQYF	TGCAGCGTTGAAGATCGAAGTTACGAGCAGTACTTC
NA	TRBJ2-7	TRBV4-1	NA	CASSQDSGGATDEQYF	TGCGCCAGCAGCCAAGATTCGGGCGGGGCGACGGACGAGCAGTACTTC
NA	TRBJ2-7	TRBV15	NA	CATSTDPLGGGYEQYF	TGTGCCACCAGCACAGATCCCCTAGGAGGAGGCTACGAGCAGTACTTC
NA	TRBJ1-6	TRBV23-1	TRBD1	CASSPGTAGDSPLHF	TGCGCCAGCAGCCCCGGGACAGCAGGGGATTCACCCCTCCACTTT
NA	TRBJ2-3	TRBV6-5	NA	CASSYSGGFIDTQYF	TGTGCCAGCAGTTACTCGGGGGGTTTCATAGATACGCAGTATTTT
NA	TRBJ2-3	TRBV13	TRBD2	CASSRTTSGRSDTQYF	TGTGCCAGCAGCCGAACGACTAGCGGGCGCTCAGATACGCAGTATTTT
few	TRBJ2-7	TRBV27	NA	CASSYRDSYEQYF	TGTGCCAGCAGTTACAGGGACTCCTACGAGCAGTACTTC
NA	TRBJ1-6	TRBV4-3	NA	CASSPSDASPLHF	TGCGCCAGCAGCCCATCAGATGCTTCACCCCTCCACTTT
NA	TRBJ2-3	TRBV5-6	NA	CASSPTSSTDTQYF	TGTGCCAGCAGCCCTACCTCTAGCACAGATACGCAGTATTTT
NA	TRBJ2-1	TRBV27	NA	CASSRPADNEQFF	TGTGCCAGCAGTCGTCCTGCCGACAATGAGCAGTTCTTC
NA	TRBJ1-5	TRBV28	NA	CASSSQGSNQPQHF	TGTGCCAGCAGTTCACAGGGTTCGAATCAGCCCCAGCATTTT
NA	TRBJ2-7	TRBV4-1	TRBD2	CASSLGGGLAGYEQYF	TGCGCCAGCAGCCTCGGCGGGGGACTAGCGGGGTACGAGCAGTACTTC
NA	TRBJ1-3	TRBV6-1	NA	CASSPLGLSGNTIYF	TGTGCCAGCAGTCCTTTGGGTCTCTCTGGAAACACCATATATTTT
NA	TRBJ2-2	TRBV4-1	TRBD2	CASSSPPAGDTGELFF	TGCGCCAGCAGCTCCCCACCAGCGGGGGACACCGGGGAGCTGTTTTTT
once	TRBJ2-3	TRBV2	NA	CAILDSGFDRPASTDTQYF	TGTGCCATACTTGACTCGGGTTTCGACCGACCAGCTAGCACAGATACGCAGTATTTT
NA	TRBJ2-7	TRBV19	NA	CASSPFIAKGAYEQYF	TGTGCCAGTTCCCCCTTTATCGCGAAGGGGGCCTACGAGCAGTACTTC
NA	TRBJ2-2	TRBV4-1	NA	CASSQDEAASYTGELFF	TGCGCCAGCAGCCAAGATGAGGCAGCCTCCTACACCGGGGAGCTGTTTTTT
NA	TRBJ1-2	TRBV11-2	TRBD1	CASSSYLTGDNYGYTF	TGTGCCAGCAGCTCCTATTTGACAGGGGATAACTATGGCTACACCTTC
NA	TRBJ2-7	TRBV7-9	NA	CASSPRDRYYEQYF	TGTGCCAGCAGCCCCAGGGATCGCTACTACGAGCAGTACTTC
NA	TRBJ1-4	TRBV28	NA	CASSLAGNEKLFF	TGTGCCAGCAGTTTGGCGGGTAATGAAAAACTGTTTTTT
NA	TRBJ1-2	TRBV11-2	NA	CASSPPGAGYGYTF	TGTGCCAGCAGCCCACCGGGGGCCGGGTATGGCTACACCTTC
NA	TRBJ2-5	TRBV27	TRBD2	CASRSGRYQETQYF	TGTGCCAGCAGGAGCGGGAGATACCAAGAGACCCAGTACTTC
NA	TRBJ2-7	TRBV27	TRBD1	CASSAGTGYGWEQYF	TGTGCCAGCAGCGCCGGGACAGGATACGGGTGGGAGCAGTACTTC
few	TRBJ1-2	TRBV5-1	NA	CASSLDNYGYTF	TGCGCCAGCAGCTTGGACAACTATGGCTACACCTTC
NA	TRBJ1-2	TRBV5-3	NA	CARSQHHQGRNYGYTF	TGTGCCAGAAGCCAACACCACCAGGGGAGAAACTATGGCTACACCTTC
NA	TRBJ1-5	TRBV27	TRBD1	CASSSGQGNQPQHF	TGTGCCAGCAGTTCGGGACAGGGTAATCAGCCCCAGCATTTT
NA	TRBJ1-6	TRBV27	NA	CASSLTRTDSPLHF	TGTGCCAGCAGTCTTACTAGGACGGATTCACCCCTCCACTTT
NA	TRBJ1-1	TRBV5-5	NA	CASKGYMNTEAFF	TGTGCCAGCAAAGGTTATATGAACACTGAAGCTTTCTTT